The 2 T cell receptor beta chains in this list originate from one sample, sequenced in a study of early T cells in non-severe SARS-CoV-2 infection. TCRdb re-derived calls from the 5' RACE reads in MiXCR, one entry per CDR3 protein. The data show over 50,000 distinct CDR3 sequences, 7.5% to 9.5% seen once. The sequencing input was whole blood. These receptors were taken from an adult who was a healthcare worker with PCR-confirmed SARS-CoV-2 infection or an uninfected control (not recorded which).

V usage is TRBV6-1 and J usage is TRBJ2-5; TRBD2 might be the D (5 bases). Looked up from germline, CDR1 is MNHNS and CDR2 is SASEGT. V gave up 6 bases and J gave up 4 bases, with 21 bases separating them. The CDR3 loop spans 16 amino acids. In DNA, the CDR3 is TGTGCCAGCAGGAAGTCCCGGAGCGGAGCCGGAGAGACCCAGTACTTC. Amino acids: CASRKSRSGAGETQYF.

The V call is TRBV6-5, the J call TRBJ2-2; 7 bases line up with TRBD1. The CDR3 contains 15 residues. The V and J ends lost 8 bases and 4 bases, in that order; junction bases with no gene match: 10. Germline V CDR1 and CDR2: MNHEY, SVGAGI. CDR3 in amino acids: CASGGKGAVTGELFF. DNA of the CDR3: TGTGCCAGCGGAGGAAAGGGGGCAGTCACCGGGGAGCTGTTTTTT.